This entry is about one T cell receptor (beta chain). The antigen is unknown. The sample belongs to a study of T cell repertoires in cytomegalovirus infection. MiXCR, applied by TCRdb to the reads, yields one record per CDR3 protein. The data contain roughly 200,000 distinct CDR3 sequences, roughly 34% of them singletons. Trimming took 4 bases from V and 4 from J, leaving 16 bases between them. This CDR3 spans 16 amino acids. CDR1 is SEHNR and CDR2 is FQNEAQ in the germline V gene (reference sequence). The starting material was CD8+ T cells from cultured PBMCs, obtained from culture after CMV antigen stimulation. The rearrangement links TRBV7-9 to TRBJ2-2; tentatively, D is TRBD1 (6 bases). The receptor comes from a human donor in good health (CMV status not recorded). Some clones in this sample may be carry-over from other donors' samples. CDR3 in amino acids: CASSYPKTGFTGELFF. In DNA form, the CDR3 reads TGTGCCAGCAGCTACCCGAAGACAGGCTTCACCGGGGAGCTGTTTTTT.